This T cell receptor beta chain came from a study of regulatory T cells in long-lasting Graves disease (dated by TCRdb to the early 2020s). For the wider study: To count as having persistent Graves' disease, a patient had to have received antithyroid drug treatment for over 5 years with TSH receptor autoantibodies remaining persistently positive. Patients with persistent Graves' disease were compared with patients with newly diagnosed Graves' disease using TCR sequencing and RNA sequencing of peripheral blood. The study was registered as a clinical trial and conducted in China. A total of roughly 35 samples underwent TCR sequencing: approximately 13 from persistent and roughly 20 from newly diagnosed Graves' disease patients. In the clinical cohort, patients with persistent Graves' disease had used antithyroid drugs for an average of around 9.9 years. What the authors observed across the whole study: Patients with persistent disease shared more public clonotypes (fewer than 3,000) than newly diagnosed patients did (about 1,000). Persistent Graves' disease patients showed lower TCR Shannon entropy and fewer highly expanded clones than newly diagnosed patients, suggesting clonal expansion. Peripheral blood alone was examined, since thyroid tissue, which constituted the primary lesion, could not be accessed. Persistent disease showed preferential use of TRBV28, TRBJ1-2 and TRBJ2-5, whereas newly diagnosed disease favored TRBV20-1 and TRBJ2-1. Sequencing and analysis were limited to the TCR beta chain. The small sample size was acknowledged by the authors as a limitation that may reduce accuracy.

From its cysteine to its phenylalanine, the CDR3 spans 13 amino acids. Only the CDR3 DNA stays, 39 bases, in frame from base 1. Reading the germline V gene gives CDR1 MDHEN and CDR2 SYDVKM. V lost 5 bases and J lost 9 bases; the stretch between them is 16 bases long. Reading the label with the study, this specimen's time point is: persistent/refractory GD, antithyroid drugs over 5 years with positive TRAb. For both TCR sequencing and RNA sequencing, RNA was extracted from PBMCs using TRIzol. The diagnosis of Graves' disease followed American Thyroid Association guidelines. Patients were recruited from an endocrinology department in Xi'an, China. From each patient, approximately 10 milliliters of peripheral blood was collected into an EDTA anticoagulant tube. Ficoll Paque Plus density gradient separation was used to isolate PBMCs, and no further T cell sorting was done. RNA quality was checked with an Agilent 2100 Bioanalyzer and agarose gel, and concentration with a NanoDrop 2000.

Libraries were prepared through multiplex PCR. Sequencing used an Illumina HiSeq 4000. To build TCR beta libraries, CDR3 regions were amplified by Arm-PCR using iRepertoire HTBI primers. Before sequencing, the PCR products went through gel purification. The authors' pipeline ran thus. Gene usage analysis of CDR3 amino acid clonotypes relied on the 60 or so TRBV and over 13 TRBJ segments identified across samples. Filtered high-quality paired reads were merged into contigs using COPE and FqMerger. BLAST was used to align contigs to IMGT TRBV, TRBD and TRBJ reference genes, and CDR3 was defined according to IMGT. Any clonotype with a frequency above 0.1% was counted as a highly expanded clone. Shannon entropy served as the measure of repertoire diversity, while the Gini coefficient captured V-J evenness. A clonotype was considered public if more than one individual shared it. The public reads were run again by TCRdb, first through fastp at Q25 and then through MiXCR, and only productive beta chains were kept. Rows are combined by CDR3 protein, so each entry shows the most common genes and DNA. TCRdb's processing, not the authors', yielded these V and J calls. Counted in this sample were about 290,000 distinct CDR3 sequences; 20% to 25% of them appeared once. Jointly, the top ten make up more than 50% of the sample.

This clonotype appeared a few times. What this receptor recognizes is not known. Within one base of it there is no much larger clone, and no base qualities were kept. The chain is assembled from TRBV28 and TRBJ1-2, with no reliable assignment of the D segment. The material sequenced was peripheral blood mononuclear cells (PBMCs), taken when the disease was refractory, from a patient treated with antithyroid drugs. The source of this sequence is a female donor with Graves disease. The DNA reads TGTGCCAGCAGTCGGACCCTCTGGATTAGCTACACCTTC. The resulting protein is CASSRTLWISYTF.